This T cell receptor beta chain was identified in a study of cytomegalovirus exposure and HLA in healthy donors. Findings and limits, study-wide: The study labeled 164 TCR beta chains cytomegalovirus-associated.

A remark on this clone: What it binds is not known.

V dropped 0 bases and J dropped 0 bases, with 9 bases sitting between them. There are 15 residues in the CDR3. Germline CDR1 is SGHVS and CDR2 is FQNEAQ. The PCR was carried out with 60 Vbeta primers and 13 Jbeta primers. Methods used by the authors: In a later analysis, some 10 million of 60 million to 80 million unique beta chains occurred in at least two donors. TCRdb's copy holds only in-frame clones and misses some; the assay was immunoSEQ multiplex PCR. V and J calls and clone size are copied from that table; D and trimming were computed from the DNA. The profile covers fewer than 65,000 clones, with approximately 89% appearing a single time and about 1.5% taken by the ten largest.

The sequenced sample was PBMCs. The chain carries TRBV7-8 and TRBJ2-7; weak D call: TRBD2 (6 bases). The clonotype was recovered from a man in his late teens or twenties in good health and CMV-seronegative. In DNA, the CDR3 is TGTGCCAGCAGCTTAGCTAGCGGAAGCTCCTACGAGCAGTACTTC. It encodes CASSLASGSSYEQYF.